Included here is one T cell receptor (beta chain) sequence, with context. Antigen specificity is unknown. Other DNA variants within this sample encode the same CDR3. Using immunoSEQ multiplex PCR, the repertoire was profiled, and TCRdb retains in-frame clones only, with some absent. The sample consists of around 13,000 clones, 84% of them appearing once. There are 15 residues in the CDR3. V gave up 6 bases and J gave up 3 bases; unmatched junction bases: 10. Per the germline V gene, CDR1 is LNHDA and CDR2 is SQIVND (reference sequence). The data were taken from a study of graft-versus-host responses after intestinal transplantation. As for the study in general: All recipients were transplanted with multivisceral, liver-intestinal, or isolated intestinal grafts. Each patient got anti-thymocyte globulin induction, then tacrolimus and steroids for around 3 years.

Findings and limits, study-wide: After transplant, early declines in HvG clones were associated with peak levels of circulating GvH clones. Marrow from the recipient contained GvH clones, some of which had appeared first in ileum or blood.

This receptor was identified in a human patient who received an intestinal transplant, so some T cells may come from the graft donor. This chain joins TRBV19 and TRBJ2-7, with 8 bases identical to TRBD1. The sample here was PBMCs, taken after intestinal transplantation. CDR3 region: CASRQGTGGFYEQYF. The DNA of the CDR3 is TGTGCCAGTAGGCAAGGGACAGGCGGCTTCTACGAGCAGTACTTC.